This T cell receptor beta chain stems from a study of cytomegalovirus exposure and HLA in healthy donors. Primers: 60 Vbeta forward and 13 Jbeta reverse. TCRdb keeps only in-frame clones here, not all; method: immunoSEQ multiplex PCR. Among 150,000 to 200,000 clones listed, around 78% were seen once. Germline lookup yields CDR1 SGHAT and CDR2 FQNNGV. V lost 0 bases and J 4 bases, leaving 12 bases between the germline ends. CDR3 length equals 15 residues. The sequenced sample was PBMCs. This chain uses TRBV11-2 with TRBJ1-1, with D maybe TRBD1 (6 bases). This TCR derives from a woman in her twenties or thirties in good health and CMV-seropositive. The CDR3 is CASSLEGGAITEAFF. The CDR3 DNA reads TGTGCCAGCAGCTTAGAGGGGGGGGCGATCACTGAAGCTTTCTTT.